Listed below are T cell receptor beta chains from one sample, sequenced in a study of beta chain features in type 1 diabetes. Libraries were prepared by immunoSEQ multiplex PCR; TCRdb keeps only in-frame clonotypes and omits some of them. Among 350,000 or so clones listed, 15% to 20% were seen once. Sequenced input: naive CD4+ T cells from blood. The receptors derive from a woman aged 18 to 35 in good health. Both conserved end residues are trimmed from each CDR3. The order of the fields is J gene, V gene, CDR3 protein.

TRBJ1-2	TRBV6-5	ASSKDRDNYGYT
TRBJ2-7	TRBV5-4	ASSLGTGRRDEQY
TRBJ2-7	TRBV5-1	ASSWETGYEQY
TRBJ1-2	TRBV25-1	ASRGSIGQGNYGYT
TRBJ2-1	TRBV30	AWKGGPGFGEQF
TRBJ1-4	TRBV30	AWTSSAEEKLF
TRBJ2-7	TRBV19	ASIGGLVSYEQY
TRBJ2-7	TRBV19	ASSRAGTGTSYEQY
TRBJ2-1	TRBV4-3	ASRQTGVNEQF
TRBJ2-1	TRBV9	ASSVEGANNEQF
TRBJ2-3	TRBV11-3	ASSPGQLRITDTQY
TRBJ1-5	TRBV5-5	ASSVQADQPQH
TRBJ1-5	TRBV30	AWSVGRGLRDQPQH
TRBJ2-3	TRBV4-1	ASSQAAGGQKDTQY
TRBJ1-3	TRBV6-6	ASSHRVSGNTIY
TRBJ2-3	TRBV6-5	ASSQSSSGTGTQY
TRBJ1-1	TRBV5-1	ASSPPVEGRTF
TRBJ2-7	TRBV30	ACFAGTGRYEQY
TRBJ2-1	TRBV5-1	ASSLGPGGSGGDEQF
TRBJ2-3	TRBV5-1	ASALSGDSDTQY
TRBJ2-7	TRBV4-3	ASSQDLQGASYEQY
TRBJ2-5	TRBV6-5	AISNPSGTQY
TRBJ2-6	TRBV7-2	ASSSRGTGANVLT
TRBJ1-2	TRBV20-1	SAGRGSYT
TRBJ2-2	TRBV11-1	ASSPSGRGTAGELF
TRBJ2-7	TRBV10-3	AIRSTSGSYEQY
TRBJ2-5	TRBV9	ASTLGLGARETQY
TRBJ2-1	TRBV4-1	ASSQPGLAGGRNEQF
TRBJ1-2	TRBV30	AWSVSDYGYT
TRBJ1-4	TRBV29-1	SVRQGKEEKLF
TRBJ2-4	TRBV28	ASSLGWNIQY
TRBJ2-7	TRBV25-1	ASSDPGSSPYEQY
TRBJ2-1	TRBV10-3	AISVGGNEQF
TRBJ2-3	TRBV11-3	ASSPWWTSGSRDTQY
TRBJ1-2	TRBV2	ASRDRGVWGYT
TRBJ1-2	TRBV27	ASRTGHPYGYT
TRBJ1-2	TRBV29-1	SVEEGQGRGGYT
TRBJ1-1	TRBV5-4	ASSSEGLGNTEAF
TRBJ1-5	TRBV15	ATSGLSNQPQH
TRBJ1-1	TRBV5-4	ASSFYIDLNTEAF
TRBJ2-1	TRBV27	ASSLNPLAARGEQF
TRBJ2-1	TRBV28	ASSPLGASGNEQF
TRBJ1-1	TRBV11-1	ASSARQGSTEAF
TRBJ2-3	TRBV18	ASSPNLALAPDTQY
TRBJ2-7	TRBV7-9	ASSAGWRVKTYEQY
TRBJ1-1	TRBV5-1	ASSLRGSAEAF
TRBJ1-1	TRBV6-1	ASNGQTKPNTEAF
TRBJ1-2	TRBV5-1	ASSLPDRGYGYT
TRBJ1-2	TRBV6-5	ASSTGVFYGYT
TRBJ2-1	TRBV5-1	ASSFASDEQF
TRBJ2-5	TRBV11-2	ASSPPVAVRTAQY
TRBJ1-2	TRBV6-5	ASKPGAGGDRGYT
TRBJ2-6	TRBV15	ATSRGTGGWANVLT
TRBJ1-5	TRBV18	ASSQGQGNQPQH
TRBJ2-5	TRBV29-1	STRTSGTQETQY
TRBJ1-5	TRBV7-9	ATARQEDQPQH
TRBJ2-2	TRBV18	ASSPRGGELF